The 9 T cell receptor beta chains below all came from one sample that was sequenced in a study of cytomegalovirus exposure and HLA in healthy donors. 60 Vbeta and 13 Jbeta primers were used in PCR. Clones were sequenced by immunoSEQ multiplex PCR, and TCRdb holds only the in-frame ones, with some missing. The table lists under 150,000 clones, around 78% of them singletons. The sample was PBMCs. The receptor set was obtained from a woman aged 40 to 50 in good health and CMV-seropositive.

This chain links TRBV27 with TRBJ2-5, with 9 nucleotides matching TRBD2. Germline trimming cut 6 bases from V and 4 bases from J; bases unmatched to any gene: 9. The CDR3 covers 15 residues. Germline V gives CDR1 MNHEY, CDR2 SMNVEV (reference sequence). DNA of the CDR3: TGTGCCAGCAGACTCTTCAATAGCGGGAGAGAGACCCAGTACTTC. It is translated as CASRLFNSGRETQYF.

The chain has TRBV6-5 and TRBJ1-3; 7 nucleotides align to TRBD1. Germline V gene data show CDR1 as MNHEY and CDR2 as SVGAGI. V shed 7 bases, J shed 4 bases, and the junction held 10 bases outside the gene matches. This CDR3 has 15 residues. CDR3 sequence (DNA): TGTGCCAGCACCAGGGGGTCAGGGTCCGGAAACACCATATATTTT. Its protein is CASTRGSGSGNTIYF.

The chain recombines TRBV5-1 with TRBJ2-2; 9 positions match TRBD2. The J segment lost 2 bases and the V segment lost 0 bases, leaving 2 bases of the junction unmatched. The germline gives CDR1 SGHRS, CDR2 YFSETQ. CDR3 length equals 16 residues. CDR3 bases: TGCGCCAGCAGCTTGGATCTAGCGGGAAACACCGGGGAGCTGTTTTTT. Translating it yields CASSLDLAGNTGELFF.

This clone was picked up one time. At one end the junction does not follow the germline gene, possibly because of a read error. This chain uses TRBV18 with TRBJ2-5; 8 bases match TRBD2. Germline values: CDR1 KGHSH, CDR2 LQKENI. The CDR3 is made up of 15 amino acids. The CDR3 is CASSLGLGGQETQYF. DNA for the CDR3: TGTGCCAGCTCACTGGGACTAGGGGGGCAAGAGACCCAATACTTC. Full variable domain (remainder filled in from reference TRBV18 and TRBJ2-5): NAGVMQNPRHLVRRRGQEARLRCSPMKGHSHVYWYRQLPEEGLKFMVYLQKENIIDESGMPKERFSAEFPKEGPSILRIQQVVRGDSAAYFCASSLGLGGQETQYFGPGTRLLVL.

The J gene is TRBJ2-1, the V gene TRBV2, with 11 positions matching TRBD2. Germline CDR1 SNHLY, CDR2 FYNNEI. V shed 1 base, J shed 6 bases, and the junction held 2 bases outside the gene matches. This CDR3 has 15 amino acids. CDR3: CASSEGLAGSNEQFF. CDR3 in DNA: TGTGCCAGCAGTGAAGGACTAGCGGGATCCAATGAGCAGTTCTTC. Variable domain in full (rest from reference TRBV2 and TRBJ2-1): EPEVTQTPSHQVTQMGQEVILRCVPISNHLYFYWYRQILGQKVEFLVSFYNNEISEKSEIFDDQFSVERPDGSNFTLKIRSTKLEDSAMYFCASSEGLAGSNEQFFGPGTRLTVL.

V usage is TRBV18 and J usage is TRBJ1-1; D gene ambiguous. The CDR3 length is 13 residues. Per germline, CDR1 KGHSH and CDR2 LQKENI. V lost 6 bases, J lost 1 base, and 9 bases lay in between. The chain's CDR3 is CASSPTQNTEAFF. In DNA, the CDR3 is TGTGCCAGCTCTCCGACACAGAACACTGAAGCTTTCTTT.

Here the CDR3 reads CASSLAAGDGANVLTF. The CDR3 DNA reads TGCGCCAGCAGCTTGGCCGCGGGAGATGGGGCCAACGTCCTGACTTTC. The chain is built from TRBV5-1 and TRBJ2-6; 7 nucleotides line up with TRBD2. J gave up 3 bases and V 0 bases, and 3 bases lay outside the gene matches. Germline assignment: CDR1 SGHRS and CDR2 YFSETQ. The CDR3 sequence is 16 residues long.

The gene calls are TRBV6-5 and TRBJ1-2; D gene uncertain. V was clipped by 6 bases and J by 4 bases, with 18 bases between them. Germline assignment: CDR1 MNHEY and CDR2 SVGAGI. The CDR3 contains 15 residues. In DNA, the CDR3 is TGTGCCAGCAGGGGCGCTCCCCCTGTATCCTATGGCTACACCTTC. Its translation: CASRGAPPVSYGYTF.

The chain uses TRBV19 and TRBJ2-7; 8 nucleotides match TRBD2. With V trimmed by 3 bases and J by 0 bases, 1 base remained unmatched. CDR3 size: 14 residues. Germline assignment: CDR1 LNHDA and CDR2 SQIVND (reference sequence). CDR3 DNA sequence: TGTGCCAGTAGTATCAGCGGGAGCTCCTACGAGCAGTACTTC. It specifies CASSISGSSYEQYF.